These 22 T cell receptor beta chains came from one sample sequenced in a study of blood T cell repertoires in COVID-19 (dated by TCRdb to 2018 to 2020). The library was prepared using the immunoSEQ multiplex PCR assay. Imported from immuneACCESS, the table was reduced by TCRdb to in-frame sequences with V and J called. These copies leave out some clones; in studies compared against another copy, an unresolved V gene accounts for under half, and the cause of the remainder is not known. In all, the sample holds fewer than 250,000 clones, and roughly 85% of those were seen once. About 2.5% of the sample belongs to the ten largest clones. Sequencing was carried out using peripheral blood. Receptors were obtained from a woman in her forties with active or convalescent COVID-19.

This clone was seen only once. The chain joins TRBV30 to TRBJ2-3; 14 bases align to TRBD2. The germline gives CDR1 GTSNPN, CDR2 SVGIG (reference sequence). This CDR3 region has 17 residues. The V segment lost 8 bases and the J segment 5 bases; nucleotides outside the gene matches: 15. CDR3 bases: TGTGCCCAGACTAGCGGGGGGGCCATTGAGAGTGTAGATACGCAGTATTTT. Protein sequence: CAQTSGGAIESVDTQYF.

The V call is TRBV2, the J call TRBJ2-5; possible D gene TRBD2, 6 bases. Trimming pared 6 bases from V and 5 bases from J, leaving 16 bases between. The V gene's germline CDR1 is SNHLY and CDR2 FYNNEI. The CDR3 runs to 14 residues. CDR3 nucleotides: TGTGCCAGCAGCCAAGCGGCTAGCGAGGAGACCCAGTACTTC. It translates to CASSQAASEETQYF.

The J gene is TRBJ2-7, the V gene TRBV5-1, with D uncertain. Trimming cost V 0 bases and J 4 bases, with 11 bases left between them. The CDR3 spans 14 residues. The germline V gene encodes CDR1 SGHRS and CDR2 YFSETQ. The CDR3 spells CASSLAGPRYEQYF. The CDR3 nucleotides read TGCGCCAGCAGCTTGGCTGGGCCACGATACGAGCAGTACTTC.

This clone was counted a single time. DNA for the CDR3: TGTGCCAGCAGTGACTCAGGGGCGAAAGGGGGCTATGGCTACACCTTC. It codes for CASSDSGAKGGYGYTF. The chain recombines TRBV6-4 with TRBJ1-2, with a possible D match to TRBD1 (6 bases). CDR1 and CDR2 from the germline V gene are MRHNA and SNTAGT. The V gene lost 0 bases and the J gene lost 4 bases, with 15 bases spanning the gap. CDR3 length: 16 residues.

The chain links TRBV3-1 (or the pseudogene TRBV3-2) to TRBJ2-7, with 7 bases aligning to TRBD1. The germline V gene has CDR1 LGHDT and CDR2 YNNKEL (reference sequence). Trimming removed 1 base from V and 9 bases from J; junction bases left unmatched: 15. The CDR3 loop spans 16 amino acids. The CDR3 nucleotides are TGTGCCAGCAGCCAAGGCTACCGGACAGGTACGCCGGGGCAGTACTTC. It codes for CASSQGYRTGTPGQYF.

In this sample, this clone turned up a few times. The CDR3 loop reads CASSSGDRPSYEQYF. The CDR3 coding sequence is TGTGCCAGCAGTTCTGGGGACAGGCCATCCTACGAGCAGTACTTC. The chain carries TRBV5-6 and TRBJ2-7; TRBD1 aligns across 8 bases. This CDR3 is built from 15 residues. CDR1 SGHDT and CDR2 YYEEEE come from the germline V gene. Trimming took 5 bases from V and 1 from J; bases not matched to a gene: 8.

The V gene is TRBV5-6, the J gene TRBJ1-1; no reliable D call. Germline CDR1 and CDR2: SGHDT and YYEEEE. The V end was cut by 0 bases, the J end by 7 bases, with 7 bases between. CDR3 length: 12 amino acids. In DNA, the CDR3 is TGTGCCAGCAGCTTGGGGGCTGGTGAAGCTTTCTTT. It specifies CASSLGAGEAFF.

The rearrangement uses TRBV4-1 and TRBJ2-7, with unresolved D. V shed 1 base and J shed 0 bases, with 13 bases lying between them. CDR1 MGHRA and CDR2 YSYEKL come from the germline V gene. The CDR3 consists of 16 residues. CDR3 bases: TGCGCCAGCAGCCAAGTACCCAGTAGCCCCTCCTACGAGCAGTACTTC. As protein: CASSQVPSSPSYEQYF.

CDR3 protein: CASSDSWDSRDNEQFF. In nucleotides, the CDR3 is TGTGCCAGCAGTGACTCCTGGGACAGCCGGGACAATGAGCAGTTCTTC. V is TRBV6-4 and J is TRBJ2-1; 7 nucleotides line up with TRBD1. With V trimmed by 0 bases and J by 5 bases, 7 bases remained unmatched. Germline loops: CDR1 MRHNA, CDR2 SNTAGT. This CDR3 has 16 residues.

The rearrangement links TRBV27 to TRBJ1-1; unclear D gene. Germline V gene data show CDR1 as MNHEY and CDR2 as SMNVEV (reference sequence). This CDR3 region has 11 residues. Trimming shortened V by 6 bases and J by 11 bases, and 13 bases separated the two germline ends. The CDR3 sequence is CASRTAVRAFF. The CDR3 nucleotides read TGTGCCAGCAGGACCGCCGTGAGGGCTTTCTTT.

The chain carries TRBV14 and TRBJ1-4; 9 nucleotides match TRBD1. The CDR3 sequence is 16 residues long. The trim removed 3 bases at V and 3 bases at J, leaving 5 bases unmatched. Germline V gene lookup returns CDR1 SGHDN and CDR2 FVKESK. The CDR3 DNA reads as TGTGCCAGCAGCCACTCTCGGGACAGGGCTAATGAAAAACTGTTTTTT. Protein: CASSHSRDRANEKLFF.

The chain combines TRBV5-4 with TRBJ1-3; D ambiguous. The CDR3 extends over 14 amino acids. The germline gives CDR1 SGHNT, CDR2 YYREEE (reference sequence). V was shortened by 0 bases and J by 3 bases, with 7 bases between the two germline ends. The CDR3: CASSLAGNGNTIYF. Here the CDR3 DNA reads TGTGCCAGCAGCTTGGCGGGGAATGGAAACACCATATATTTT.

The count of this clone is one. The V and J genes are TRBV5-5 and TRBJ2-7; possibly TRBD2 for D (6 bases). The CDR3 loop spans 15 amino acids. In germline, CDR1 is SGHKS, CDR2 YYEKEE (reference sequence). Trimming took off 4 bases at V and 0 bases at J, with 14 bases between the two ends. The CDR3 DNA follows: TGTGCCAGCAGCCGAGATAGCGGCAGCTCCTACGAGCAGTACTTC. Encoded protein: CASSRDSGSSYEQYF.

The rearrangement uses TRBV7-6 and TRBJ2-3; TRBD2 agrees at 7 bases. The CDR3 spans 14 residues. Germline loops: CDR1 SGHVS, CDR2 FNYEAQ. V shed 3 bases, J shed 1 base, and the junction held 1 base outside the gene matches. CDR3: CASSFAGGTDTQYF. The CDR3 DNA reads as TGTGCCAGCAGCTTCGCGGGGGGCACAGATACGCAGTATTTT.

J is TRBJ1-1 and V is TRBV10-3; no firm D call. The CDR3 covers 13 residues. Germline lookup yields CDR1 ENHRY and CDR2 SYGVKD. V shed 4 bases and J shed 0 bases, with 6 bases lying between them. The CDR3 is CAISGGLNTEAFF. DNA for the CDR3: TGTGCCATCAGTGGAGGGTTGAACACTGAAGCTTTCTTT.

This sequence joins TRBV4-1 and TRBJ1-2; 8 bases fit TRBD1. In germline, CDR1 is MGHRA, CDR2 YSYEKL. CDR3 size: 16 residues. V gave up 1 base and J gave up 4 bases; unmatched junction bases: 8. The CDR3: CASSQVRDRGFYGYTF. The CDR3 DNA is TGCGCCAGCAGCCAAGTAAGAGACAGGGGATTCTATGGCTACACCTTC.

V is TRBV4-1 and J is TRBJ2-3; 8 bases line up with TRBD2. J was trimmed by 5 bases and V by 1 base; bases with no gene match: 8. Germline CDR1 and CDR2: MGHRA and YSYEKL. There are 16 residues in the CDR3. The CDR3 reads CASSQVSSGSQDTQYF. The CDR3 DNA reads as TGCGCCAGCAGCCAAGTTTCGAGCGGGAGTCAAGATACGCAGTATTTT.

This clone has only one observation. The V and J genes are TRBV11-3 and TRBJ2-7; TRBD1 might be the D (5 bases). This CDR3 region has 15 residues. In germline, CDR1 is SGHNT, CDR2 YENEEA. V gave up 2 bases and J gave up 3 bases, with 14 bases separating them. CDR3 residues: CASSLSLYGHYEQYF. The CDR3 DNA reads TGTGCCAGCAGCTTATCCCTCTACGGACACTACGAGCAGTACTTC.

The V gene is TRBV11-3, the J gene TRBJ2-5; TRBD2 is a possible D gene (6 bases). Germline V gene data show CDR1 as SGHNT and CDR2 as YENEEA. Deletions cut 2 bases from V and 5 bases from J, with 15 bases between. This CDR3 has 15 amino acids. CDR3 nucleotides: TGTGCCAGCAGCTTACGCTGGACCCGGGGGGAGACCCAGTACTTC. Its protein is CASSLRWTRGETQYF.

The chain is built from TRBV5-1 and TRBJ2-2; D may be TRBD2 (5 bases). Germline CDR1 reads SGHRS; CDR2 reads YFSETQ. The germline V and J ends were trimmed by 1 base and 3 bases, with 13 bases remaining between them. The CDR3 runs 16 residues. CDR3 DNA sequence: TGCGCCAGCAGCTTGAGGAGCGGAGGTGACACCGGGGAGCTGTTTTTT. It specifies CASSLRSGGDTGELFF.

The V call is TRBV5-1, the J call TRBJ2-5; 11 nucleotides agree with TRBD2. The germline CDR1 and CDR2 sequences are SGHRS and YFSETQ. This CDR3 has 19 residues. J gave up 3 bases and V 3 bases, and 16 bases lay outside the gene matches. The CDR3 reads CASSYRSSGGIPRKETQYF. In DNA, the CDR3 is TGCGCCAGCAGCTACCGATCTAGCGGGGGGATACCGCGCAAAGAGACCCAGTACTTC.

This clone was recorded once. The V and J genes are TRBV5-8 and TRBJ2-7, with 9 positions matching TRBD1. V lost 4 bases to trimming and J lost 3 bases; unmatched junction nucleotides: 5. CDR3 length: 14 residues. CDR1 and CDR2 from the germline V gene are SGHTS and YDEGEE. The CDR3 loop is CASSLPGQGYEQYF. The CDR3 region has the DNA TGTGCCAGCAGCCTGCCGGGACAGGGCTACGAGCAGTACTTC.